This T cell receptor beta chain was obtained from a study of blood T cell repertoires in COVID-19. Background on the study: Researchers got acute and convalescent COVID-19 samples from the United States, Italy and Spain. The cDNA or gDNA used as material had been derived from T cells, B-cell-depleted T cells, or PBMCs.

Original data processing: Using reference gene primer amplification, nucleated cell counts were estimated. TCRdb's table, derived via immunoSEQ multiplex PCR, lists solely in-frame clones and lacks some. For V, J and clone size, that table is used; D and trimming come from the DNA. The table records fewer than 60,000 clones, 79% of them present only once. The CDR3 is 13 amino acids. Trimming took 9 bases from V and 5 from J; bases not matched to a gene: 6. Per germline, CDR1 MNHEY and CDR2 SVGAGI. The chain links TRBV6-5 to TRBJ1-1; 10 positions match TRBD1. The TCR sequence derives from a man between 65 and 79 years old with acute or convalescent COVID-19. Sequencing input: peripheral blood. The DNA for the CDR3 is TGTGCCAGTAGGACAGGGGGGGGGACTGAAGCTTTCTTT. Protein product: CASRTGGGTEAFF.